Detailed here is one T cell receptor (beta chain). This sample stems from a study of control samples from healthy donors and cancer patients. Libraries were prepared by immunoSEQ multiplex PCR; TCRdb keeps only in-frame clonotypes and omits some of them. This table holds 40,000 to 50,000 clones, about 93% found once. V was pared by 5 bases and J by 1 base, with 12 bases of the junction left unmatched. CDR3 length: 16 amino acids. CDR1 is SQVTM and CDR2 is ANQGSEA in the germline V gene. The genes are TRBV29-1 and TRBJ1-1; 8 nucleotides match TRBD1. The receptor was isolated from a woman aged 45-60 years with head and neck cancer. The source material was PBMCs. The chain's CDR3 is CSVKHPPGTGNTEAFF. CDR3 sequence (DNA): TGCAGCGTTAAACACCCCCCCGGGACAGGGAACACTGAAGCTTTCTTT.